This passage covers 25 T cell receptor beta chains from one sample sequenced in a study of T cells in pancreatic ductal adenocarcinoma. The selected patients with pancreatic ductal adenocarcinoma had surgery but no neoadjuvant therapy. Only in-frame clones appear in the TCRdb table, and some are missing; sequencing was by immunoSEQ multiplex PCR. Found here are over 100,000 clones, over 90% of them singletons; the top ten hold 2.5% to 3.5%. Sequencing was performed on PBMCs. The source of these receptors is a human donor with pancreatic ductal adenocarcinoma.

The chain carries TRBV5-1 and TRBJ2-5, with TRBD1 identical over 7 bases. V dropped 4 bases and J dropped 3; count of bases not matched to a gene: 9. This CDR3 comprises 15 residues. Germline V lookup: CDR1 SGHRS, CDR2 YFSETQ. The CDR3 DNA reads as TGCGCCAGCAGCCTACTACCGGGACAGAAAGAGACCCAGTACTTC. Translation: CASSLLPGQKETQYF.

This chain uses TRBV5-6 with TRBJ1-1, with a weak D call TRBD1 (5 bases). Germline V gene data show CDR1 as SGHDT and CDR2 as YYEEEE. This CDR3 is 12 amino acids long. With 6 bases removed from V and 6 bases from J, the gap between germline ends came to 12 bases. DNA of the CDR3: TGTGCCAGCACCGGGGGTCCCGCTGAAGCTTTCTTT. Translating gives CASTGGPAEAFF. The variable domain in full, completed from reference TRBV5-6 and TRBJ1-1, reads DAGVTQSPTHLIKTRGQQVTLRCSPKSGHDTVSWYQQALGQGPQFIFQYYEEEERQRGNFPDRFSGHQFPNYSSELNVNALLLGDSALYLCASTGGPAEAFFGQGTRLTVV.

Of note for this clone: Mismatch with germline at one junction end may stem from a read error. This CDR3 is CAIRDYDEQFF. The DNA of the CDR3 is TGTGCCATCAGGGACTACGATGAGCAGTTCTTC. This rearrangement joins TRBV10-3 to TRBJ2-1, with a tentative D call TRBD2 (6 bases). The CDR3 covers 11 residues. The germline V gene encodes CDR1 ENHRY and CDR2 SYGVKD.

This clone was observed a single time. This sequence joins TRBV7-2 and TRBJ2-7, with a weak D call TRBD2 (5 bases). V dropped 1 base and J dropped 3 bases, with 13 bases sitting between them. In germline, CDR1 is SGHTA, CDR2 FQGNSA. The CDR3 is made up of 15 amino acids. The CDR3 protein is CASSLEGGRGYEQYF. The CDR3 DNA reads TGTGCCAGCAGCTTAGAAGGAGGTAGAGGCTACGAGCAGTACTTC.

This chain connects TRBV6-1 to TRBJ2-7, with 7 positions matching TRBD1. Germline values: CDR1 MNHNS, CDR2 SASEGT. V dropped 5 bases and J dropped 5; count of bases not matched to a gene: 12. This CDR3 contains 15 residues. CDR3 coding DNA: TGTGCCAGCAGTAGACAAGACAGGGAAAACCACGAGCAGTACTTC. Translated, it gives CASSRQDRENHEQYF.

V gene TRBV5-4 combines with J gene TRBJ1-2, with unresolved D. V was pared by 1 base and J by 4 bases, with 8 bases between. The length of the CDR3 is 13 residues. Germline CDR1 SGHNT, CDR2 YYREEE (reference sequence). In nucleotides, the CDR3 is TGTGCCAGCAGCTTGAATTTAGCCTATGGCTACACCTTC. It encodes CASSLNLAYGYTF.

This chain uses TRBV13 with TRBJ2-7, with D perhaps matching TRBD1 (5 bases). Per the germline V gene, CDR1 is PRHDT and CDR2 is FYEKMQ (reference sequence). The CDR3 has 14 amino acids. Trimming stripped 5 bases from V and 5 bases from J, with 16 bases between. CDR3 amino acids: CASSPNLGLHEQYF. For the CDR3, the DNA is TGTGCCAGCAGCCCGAACTTGGGGCTCCACGAGCAGTACTTC. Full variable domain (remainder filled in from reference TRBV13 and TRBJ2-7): AAGVIQSPRHLIKEKRETATLKCYPIPRHDTVYWYQQGPGQDPQFLISFYEKMQSDKGSIPDRFSAQQFSDYHSELNMSSLELGDSALYFCASSPNLGLHEQYFGPGTRLTVT.

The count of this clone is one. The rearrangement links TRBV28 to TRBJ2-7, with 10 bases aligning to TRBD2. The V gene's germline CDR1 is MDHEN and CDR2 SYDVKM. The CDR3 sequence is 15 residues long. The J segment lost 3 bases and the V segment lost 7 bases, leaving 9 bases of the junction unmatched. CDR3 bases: TGTGCCAGCACCCCTGGGGTAGCGGGAGGCTACGAGCAGTACTTC. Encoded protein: CASTPGVAGGYEQYF.

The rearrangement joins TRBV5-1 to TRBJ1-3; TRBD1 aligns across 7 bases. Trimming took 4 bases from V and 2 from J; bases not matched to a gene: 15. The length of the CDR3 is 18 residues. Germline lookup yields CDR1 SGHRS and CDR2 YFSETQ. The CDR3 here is CASSLNYYRGSPGNTIYF. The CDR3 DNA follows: TGCGCCAGCAGCCTCAATTATTACAGGGGAAGTCCTGGAAACACCATATATTTT.

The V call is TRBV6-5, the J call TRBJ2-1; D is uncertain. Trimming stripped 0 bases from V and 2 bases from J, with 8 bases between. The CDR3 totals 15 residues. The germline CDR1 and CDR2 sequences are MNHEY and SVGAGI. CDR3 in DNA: TGTGCCAGCAGTTACTCGAGTCTAACCTACAATGAGCAGTTCTTC. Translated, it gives CASSYSSLTYNEQFF.

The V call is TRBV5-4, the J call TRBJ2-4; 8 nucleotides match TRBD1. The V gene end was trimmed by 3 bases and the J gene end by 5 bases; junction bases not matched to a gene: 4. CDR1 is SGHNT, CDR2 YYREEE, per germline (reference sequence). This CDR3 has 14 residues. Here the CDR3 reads CASSSPGGENIQYF. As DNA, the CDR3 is TGTGCCAGCAGCTCTCCAGGGGGCGAAAACATTCAGTACTTC.

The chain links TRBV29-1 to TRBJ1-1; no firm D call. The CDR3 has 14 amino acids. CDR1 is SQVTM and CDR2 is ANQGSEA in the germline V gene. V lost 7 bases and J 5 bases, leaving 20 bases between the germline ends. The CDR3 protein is CSGDHGVGGTEAFF. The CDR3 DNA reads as TGCAGCGGTGACCATGGGGTGGGAGGGACTGAAGCTTTCTTT. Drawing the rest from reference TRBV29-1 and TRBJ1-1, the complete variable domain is SAVISQKPSRDICQRGTSLTIQCQVDSQVTMMFWYRQQPGQSLTLIATANQGSEATYESGFVIDKFPISRPNLTFSTLTVSNMSPEDSSIYLCSGDHGVGGTEAFFGQGTRLTVV.

The CDR3 spells CASSPGLAAHNEQFF. CDR3 in DNA: TGTGCCAGCAGTCCGGGACTAGCGGCTCATAATGAGCAGTTCTTC. The rearrangement links TRBV6-5 to TRBJ2-1; 11 bases agree with TRBD2. Germline-derived CDR1 and CDR2 are MNHEY and SVGAGI. The CDR3 contains 15 residues. After removal of 5 bases from V and 7 bases from J, the junction contained 7 bases not matched to a gene.

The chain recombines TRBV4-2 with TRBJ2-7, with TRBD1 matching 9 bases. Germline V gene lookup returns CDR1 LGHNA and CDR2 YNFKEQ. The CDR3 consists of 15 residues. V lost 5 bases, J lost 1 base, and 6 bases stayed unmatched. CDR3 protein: CASSKGQGPSYEQYF. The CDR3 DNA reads TGTGCCAGCAGCAAGGGACAGGGCCCGTCCTACGAGCAGTACTTC.

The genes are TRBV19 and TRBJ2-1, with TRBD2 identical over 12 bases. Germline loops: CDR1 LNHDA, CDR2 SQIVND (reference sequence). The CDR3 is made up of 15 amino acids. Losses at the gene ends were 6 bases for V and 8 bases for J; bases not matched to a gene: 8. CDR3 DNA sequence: TGTGCCAGTAGGCTAGCGGGAGGGTACCGGGATGAGCAGTTCTTC. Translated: CASRLAGGYRDEQFF.

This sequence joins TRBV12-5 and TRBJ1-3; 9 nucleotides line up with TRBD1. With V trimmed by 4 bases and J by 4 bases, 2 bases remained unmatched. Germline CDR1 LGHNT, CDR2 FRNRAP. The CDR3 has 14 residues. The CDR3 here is CASGSGQGGNTIYF. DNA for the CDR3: TGTGCTAGTGGTTCTGGACAGGGGGGAAACACCATATATTTT.

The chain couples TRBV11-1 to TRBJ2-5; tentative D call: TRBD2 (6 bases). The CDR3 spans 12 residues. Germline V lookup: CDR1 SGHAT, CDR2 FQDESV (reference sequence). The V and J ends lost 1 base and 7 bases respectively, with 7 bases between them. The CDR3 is CASSLVGGTQYF. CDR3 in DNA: TGTGCCAGCAGCTTAGTCGGGGGGACCCAGTACTTC. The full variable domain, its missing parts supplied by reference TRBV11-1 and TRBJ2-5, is EAEVAQSPRYKITEKSQAVAFWCDPISGHATLYWYRQILGQGPELLVQFQDESVVDDSQLPKDRFSAERLKGVDSTLKIQPAELGDSAMYLCASSLVGGTQYFGPGTRLLVL.

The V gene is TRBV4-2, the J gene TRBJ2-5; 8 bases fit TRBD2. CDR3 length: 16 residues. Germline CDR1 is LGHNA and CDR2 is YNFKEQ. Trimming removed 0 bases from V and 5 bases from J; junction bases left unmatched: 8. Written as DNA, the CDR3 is TGTGCCAGCAGCCAAGATTATAGCGGGAAGTACGAGACCCAGTACTTC. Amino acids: CASSQDYSGKYETQYF.

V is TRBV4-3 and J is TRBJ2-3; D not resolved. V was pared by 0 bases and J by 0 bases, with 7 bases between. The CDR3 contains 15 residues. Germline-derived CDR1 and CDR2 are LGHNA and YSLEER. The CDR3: CASSQDFASTDTQYF. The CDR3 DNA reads TGCGCCAGCAGCCAAGATTTCGCGAGCACAGATACGCAGTATTTT.

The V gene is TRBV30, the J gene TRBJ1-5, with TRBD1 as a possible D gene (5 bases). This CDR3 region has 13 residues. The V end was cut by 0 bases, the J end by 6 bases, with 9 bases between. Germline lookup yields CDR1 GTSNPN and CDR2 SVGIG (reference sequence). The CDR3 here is CAWSVQEGQPQHF. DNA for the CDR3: TGTGCCTGGAGTGTACAGGAGGGTCAGCCCCAGCATTTT.

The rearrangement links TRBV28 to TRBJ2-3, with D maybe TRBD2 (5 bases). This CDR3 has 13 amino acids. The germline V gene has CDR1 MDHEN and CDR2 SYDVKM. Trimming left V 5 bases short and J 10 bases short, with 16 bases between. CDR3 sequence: CASSPSPAEAQYF. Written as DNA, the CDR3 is TGTGCCAGCAGTCCTTCCCCCGCGGAGGCGCAGTATTTT.

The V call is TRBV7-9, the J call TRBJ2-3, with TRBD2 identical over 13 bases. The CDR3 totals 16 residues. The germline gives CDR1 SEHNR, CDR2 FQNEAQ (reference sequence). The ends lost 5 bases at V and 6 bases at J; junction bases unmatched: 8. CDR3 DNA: TGTGCCAGCAGCCAACTAGCGGGAGGGCCGGGGGATACGCAGTATTTT. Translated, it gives CASSQLAGGPGDTQYF.

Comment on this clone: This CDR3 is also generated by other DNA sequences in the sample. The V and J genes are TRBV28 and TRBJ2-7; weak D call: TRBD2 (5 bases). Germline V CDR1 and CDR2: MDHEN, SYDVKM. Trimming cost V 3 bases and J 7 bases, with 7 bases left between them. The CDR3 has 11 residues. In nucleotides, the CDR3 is TGTGCCAGCAGTTTTCGAGGGGAGCAGTACTTC. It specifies CASSFRGEQYF.

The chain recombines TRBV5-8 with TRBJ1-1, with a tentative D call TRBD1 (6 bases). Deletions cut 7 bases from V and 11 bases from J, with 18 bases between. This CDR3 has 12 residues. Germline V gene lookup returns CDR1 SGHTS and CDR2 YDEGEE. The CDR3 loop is CASGGLWGTAFF. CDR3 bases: TGTGCCAGCGGGGGCCTCTGGGGGACGGCTTTCTTT.

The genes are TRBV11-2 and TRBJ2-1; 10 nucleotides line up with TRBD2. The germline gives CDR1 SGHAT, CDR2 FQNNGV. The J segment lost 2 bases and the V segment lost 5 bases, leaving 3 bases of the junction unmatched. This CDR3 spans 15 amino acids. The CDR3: CASSTLAGAYNEQFF. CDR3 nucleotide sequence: TGTGCCAGCAGCACGCTAGCGGGGGCCTACAATGAGCAGTTCTTC.